Shown below are 20 T cell receptor beta chains from a single sample sequenced in a study of PD-L1 blockade in urothelial cancer (dated by TCRdb to 2015 to 2018). The sample's time point label, decoded: peripheral blood 6 weeks after treatment start. The library was made by the immunoSEQ multiplex PCR assay. Imported from immuneACCESS, the table was reduced by TCRdb to in-frame sequences with V and J called. These copies leave out some clones; in studies compared against another copy, an unresolved V gene accounts for under half, and the cause of the remainder is not known. This sample gives some 120,000 clones in total; approximately 90% of them show up just once. Around 1.7% of the sample belongs to the ten largest clones. The input for sequencing was PBMCs, taken around atezolizumab (anti-PD-L1) treatment. The source is a man aged 55 to 70 with urothelial cancer.

The chain is built from TRBV25-1 and TRBJ1-1; TRBD1 matches 12 bases. In germline, CDR1 is MGHDK, CDR2 SYGVNS. J was trimmed by 4 bases and V by 3 bases; bases with no gene match: 12. This CDR3 spans 18 amino acids. The CDR3 spells CASSDAWGQGARGTEAFF. The CDR3 coding sequence is TGTGCCAGCAGTGACGCTTGGGGACAGGGGGCGCGGGGCACTGAAGCTTTCTTT.

This clone has just one count. The chain carries TRBV6-5 and TRBJ2-1; tentative D call: TRBD2 (5 bases). The ends were cut back, 0 bases at V and 5 bases at J, with 8 bases in the middle. Germline CDR1 is MNHEY and CDR2 is SVGAGI. CDR3 size: 14 residues. CDR3 region: CASSYSLANNEQFF. CDR3 coding DNA: TGTGCCAGCAGTTACTCGCTAGCTAACAATGAGCAGTTCTTC.

The J gene is TRBJ2-7, the V gene TRBV2; 12 bases fit TRBD1. Germline CDR1 is SNHLY and CDR2 is FYNNEI. CDR3 length equals 16 residues. The ends lost 3 bases at V and 3 bases at J; junction bases unmatched: 6. The CDR3 nucleotides are TGTGCCAGCAGTGAGGGGGACAGGGGGCTATACTACGAGCAGTACTTC. It yields the protein CASSEGDRGLYYEQYF.

The chain carries TRBV10-3 and TRBJ1-1, with 8 bases fitting TRBD1. CDR3 length: 13 amino acids. CDR1 and CDR2 from the germline V gene are ENHRY and SYGVKD. Losses at the gene ends were 6 bases for V and 1 base for J; bases not matched to a gene: 1. The CDR3 reads CAIRDRANTEAFF. CDR3 nucleotide sequence: TGTGCCATCAGGGACAGGGCGAACACTGAAGCTTTCTTT.

J is TRBJ1-1 and V is TRBV5-1, with a possible D match to TRBD1 (5 bases). Trimming took off 4 bases at V and 5 bases at J, with 18 bases between the two ends. CDR1 and CDR2 (germline): SGHRS, YFSETQ. The CDR3 is 15 residues long. CDR3 loop: CASSPGTSVGTEAFF. CDR3 DNA sequence: TGCGCCAGCAGCCCAGGGACTTCCGTGGGTACTGAAGCTTTCTTT.

The rearrangement links TRBV7-3 to TRBJ2-5, with D perhaps matching TRBD1 (6 bases). The germline V gene encodes CDR1 SGHTA and CDR2 FQGTGA. Trimming cost V 4 bases and J 5 bases, with 11 bases left between them. The CDR3 sequence is 13 residues long. The CDR3 nucleotides are TGTGCCAGCAGCTCGACAGGCCTCGAGACCCAGTACTTC. It yields the protein CASSSTGLETQYF.

This rearrangement joins TRBV5-6 to TRBJ2-7; TRBD1 aligns across 8 bases. Trimming cost V 0 bases and J 1 base; bases outside gene matches: 3. The CDR3 is 15 amino acids. Germline CDR1 SGHDT, CDR2 YYEEEE. The CDR3 region is CASSLGQGASYEQYF. The CDR3 DNA follows: TGTGCCAGCAGCTTGGGGCAGGGGGCGTCCTACGAGCAGTACTTC.

This clone was found once. The rearrangement links TRBV27 to TRBJ2-5, with unresolved D. V lost 3 bases and J 2 bases, leaving 13 bases between the germline ends. CDR3 length: 15 residues. Looked up from germline, CDR1 is MNHEY and CDR2 is SMNVEV (reference sequence). The DNA for the CDR3 is TGTGCCAGCAGTTTCCAGCGCACTGGACAAGAGACCCAGTACTTC. Translation gives CASSFQRTGQETQYF.

By frequency in the sample, this clone is medium-sized. The rearrangement joins TRBV7-2 to TRBJ1-2; tentatively, D is TRBD1 (6 bases). CDR3 length equals 13 residues. V was shortened by 0 bases and J by 8 bases, with 10 bases between the two germline ends. Germline V gene lookup returns CDR1 SGHTA and CDR2 FQGNSA. This chain's CDR3 is CASSLAGAIGYTF. CDR3 in DNA: TGTGCCAGCAGCTTAGCGGGGGCAATAGGCTACACCTTC.

The rearrangement links TRBV5-4 to TRBJ2-1; tentative D call: TRBD1 (5 bases). Germline V gene sequence: CDR1 SGHNT, CDR2 YYREEE (reference sequence). The V and J ends lost 0 bases and 7 bases respectively, with 5 bases between them. The CDR3 spans 12 residues. This chain's CDR3 is CASSLGQNEQFF. CDR3 nucleotides: TGTGCCAGCAGCTTGGGACAGAATGAGCAGTTCTTC. The whole variable domain, filled in from reference TRBV5-4 and TRBJ2-1, reads ETGVTQSPTHLIKTRGQQVTLRCSSQSGHNTVSWYQQALGQGPQFIFQYYREEENGRGNFPPRFSGLQFPNYSSELNVNALELDDSALYLCASSLGQNEQFFGPGTRLTVL.

This clone was found once. The rearrangement joins TRBV6-5 to TRBJ1-2, with D hard to call. Deletions cut 4 bases from V and 8 bases from J, with 11 bases between. The germline gives CDR1 MNHEY, CDR2 SVGAGI. This CDR3 has 12 residues. The DNA of the CDR3 is TGTGCCAGCAGTTGGAGGTTAGGGGGCTACACCTTC. It specifies CASSWRLGGYTF.

This chain connects TRBV28 to TRBJ1-6, with D unresolved. Trimming left V 3 bases short and J 7 bases short, with 10 bases between. Germline loops: CDR1 MDHEN, CDR2 SYDVKM. This CDR3 contains 14 residues. CDR3 protein: CASSFRGGNSPLHF. As DNA, the CDR3 is TGTGCCAGCAGTTTTCGGGGAGGGAATTCACCCCTCCACTTT.

The chain employs TRBV2 and TRBJ2-5; D not resolved. V dropped 5 bases and J dropped 3 bases, with 7 bases sitting between them. The CDR3 runs 12 residues. Looked up from germline, CDR1 is SNHLY and CDR2 is FYNNEI. The CDR3, as DNA: TGTGCCAGCAGTTTCGCAGAAGAGACCCAGTACTTC. Amino acids: CASSFAEETQYF.

The chain employs TRBV5-1 and TRBJ2-7, with D possibly TRBD2 on 5 matching bases. Germline V gene data show CDR1 as SGHRS and CDR2 as YFSETQ. This CDR3 is 12 amino acids long. V was cut by 4 bases and J by 2 bases, with 7 bases left in between. The CDR3 protein is CASSGETYEQYF. The CDR3 bases are TGCGCCAGCAGCGGGGAGACCTACGAGCAGTACTTC.

A single count supports this clone. The rearrangement uses TRBV29-1 and TRBJ2-7, with 7 bases that match TRBD1. Trimming removed 8 bases from V and 7 bases from J; junction bases left unmatched: 14. Germline lookup yields CDR1 SQVTM and CDR2 ANQGSEA. CDR3 length: 13 amino acids. This CDR3 is CSIRQGGSREQYF. In nucleotides, the CDR3 is TGCAGCATCCGACAGGGTGGGTCCCGGGAGCAGTACTTC.

This chain connects TRBV5-1 to TRBJ2-5; 9 bases are shared with TRBD1. Germline-derived CDR1 and CDR2 are SGHRS and YFSETQ. CDR3 length: 14 amino acids. The J segment lost 2 bases and the V segment lost 3 bases, leaving 2 bases of the junction unmatched. The CDR3 sequence is CASSSGTGQETQYF. The CDR3, as DNA: TGCGCCAGCAGCTCCGGGACAGGGCAAGAGACCCAGTACTTC. The entire variable domain, with the rest obtained from reference TRBV5-1 and TRBJ2-5, is as follows: KAGVTQTPRYLIKTRGQQVTLSCSPISGHRSVSWYQQTPGQGLQFLFEYFSETQRNKGNFPGRFSGRQFSNSRSEMNVSTLELGDSALYLCASSSGTGQETQYFGPGTRLLVL.

The genes are TRBV11-2 and TRBJ2-1; 14 bases align to TRBD2. The length of the CDR3 is 16 residues. Germline V gives CDR1 SGHAT, CDR2 FQNNGV. The V segment lost 5 bases and the J segment 10 bases; nucleotides outside the gene matches: 10. The CDR3 sequence is CASSHQGTSGSREQFF. The CDR3 DNA follows: TGTGCCAGCAGCCATCAGGGGACTAGCGGGAGTCGAGAGCAGTTCTTC.

This clone was detected once. The genes are TRBV19 and TRBJ2-2, with D unclear. Deletions cut 4 bases from V and 2 bases from J, with 8 bases between. Germline V gives CDR1 LNHDA, CDR2 SQIVND (reference sequence). This CDR3 is built from 14 residues. The CDR3: CASSNGFNTGELFF. CDR3 sequence (DNA): TGTGCCAGTAGTAACGGGTTCAACACCGGGGAGCTGTTTTTT.

V and J are TRBV2 and TRBJ2-3; maybe TRBD2 (6 bases). Germline V gene sequence: CDR1 SNHLY, CDR2 FYNNEI. CDR3 length equals 12 residues. V dropped 8 bases and J dropped 7 bases, with 13 bases sitting between them. The CDR3, as DNA: TGTGCCAGCCCTGAGGCGGGAAATACGCAGTATTTT. It encodes CASPEAGNTQYF.

This clone was found once. The V gene is TRBV28, the J gene TRBJ2-2; TRBD2 matches at 10 bases. Germline lookup yields CDR1 MDHEN and CDR2 SYDVKM. With V trimmed by 4 bases and J by 5 bases, 4 bases remained unmatched. The CDR3 totals 15 residues. The CDR3 bases are TGTGCCAGCAGTTCAGCGGGGGGGCAAACCGGGGAGCTGTTTTTT. As protein: CASSSAGGQTGELFF. Supplemented by reference TRBV28 and TRBJ2-2, the full variable domain reads DVKVTQSSRYLVKRTGEKVFLECVQDMDHENMFWYRQDPGLGLRLIYFSYDVKMKEKGDIPEGYSVSREKKERFSLILESASTNQTSMYLCASSSAGGQTGELFFGEGSRLTVL.